The T cell receptor (beta chain) under discussion was sequenced for a study of OX40 agonist ivuxolimab in advanced cancers. Whole-study context: Ivuxolimab doses were 0.01, 0.1, 0.3, 1.5, 3 or 10 mg/kg every 2 weeks. Averaging about 60 years in age, with a range of roughly 20 to 90, the cohort was 65% to 85% male.

As concerns this clone: Antigen: not known.

Measured with immunoSEQ multiplex PCR; TCRdb has only the in-frame clones, and not every one. The data show more than 95,000 clones, with approximately 93% seen just once and about 0.19% held by the top ten. General observations from the study: The work left the antigen specificity of expanded peripheral T cells undetermined.

Germline CDR1 reads GTSNPN; CDR2 reads SVGIG (reference sequence). The CDR3 is made up of 15 amino acids. Trimming left V 3 bases short and J 2 bases short, with 17 bases between. The receptor was derived from an adult with an advanced solid tumor such as melanoma, head and neck, liver or kidney cancer. The chain has TRBV30 and TRBJ2-7; tentatively, D is TRBD1 (6 bases). The input for sequencing was CD4+ or CD8+ T cells sorted from blood, taken in a trial of the OX40 agonist ivuxolimab. In DNA form, the CDR3 reads TGTGCCTGGAGCCCACCGTCTGAGGGGGCCTACGAGCAGTACTTC. Protein product: CAWSPPSEGAYEQYF.